A few counts support the clone carrying this T cell receptor beta chain. V was shortened by 0 bases and J by 3 bases, with 12 bases between the two germline ends. Germline values: CDR1 SGHRS, CDR2 YFSETQ. The CDR3 has 15 residues. This record belongs to a study of blood T cell repertoires in COVID-19. Assay used: immunoSEQ multiplex PCR; TCRdb lists only in-frame clones, some missing. This sample has 200,000 to 300,000 clones, with roughly 87% found just once. The sequence came from a man aged 55 to 70 who had recovered from COVID-19. Sequencing was carried out using peripheral blood. The chain joins TRBV5-1 to TRBJ1-1; D is possibly TRBD1 (6 bases). CDR3 amino acids: CASSLGQGMYTEAFF. The CDR3 DNA follows: TGCGCCAGCAGCTTGGGGCAGGGGATGTACACTGAAGCTTTCTTT. The whole variable domain, remainder taken from reference TRBV5-1 and TRBJ1-1, is KAGVTQTPRYLIKTRGQQVTLSCSPISGHRSVSWYQQTPGQGLQFLFEYFSETQRNKGNFPGRFSGRQFSNSRSEMNVSTLELGDSALYLCASSLGQGMYTEAFFGQGTRLTVV.